Sequencing of this T cell receptor (beta chain) was carried out in a study of tissue T cells after allogeneic stem cell transplantation. Study findings and constraints: Shared clones across patients were few; motif clustering revealed tissue-specific shared signatures.

V lost 5 bases to trimming and J lost 0 bases, with 7 bases between them. This CDR3 has 14 residues. CDR1 is SNHLY and CDR2 is FYNGKV in the germline V gene (reference sequence). A note on this clone: Its antigen is not known. Gene names and germline match the mouse. The sequence runs out 1 residue before the end of the CDR3; the remainder is reconstructed from the germline J gene.

Clones were sequenced by immunoSEQ multiplex PCR, and TCRdb holds only the in-frame ones, with some missing. The sample yields some 48,000 clones, over 70% seen once. Sequenced: sorted cells pooled from one or two spleens. This rearrangement joins TRBV3 to TRBJ1-4; D call uncertain. The receptor comes from a pool of C57BL/6 mice in good health. CDR3 bases read: TGTGCCAGCAGCCGAGCCGTTTCCAACGAAAGATTATTT. Its protein product is CASSRAVSNERLF. The complete CDR3 sequence is CASSRAVSNERLFF.